The clone carrying this TCR beta chain was found a few times. The antigen is undetermined. The sample comes from a study of beta chain features in type 1 diabetes. Whole-study context: Cell yields, gender and age were comparable in patients and healthy donors.

What was sequenced were expressed TCRB transcripts, since all of the isolated RNA had been reverse transcribed. Method: immunoSEQ multiplex PCR; TCRdb's copy keeps in-frame clones and lacks some. The sample includes 250,000 to 300,000 clones, over 11% of them seen just once. Trimming left V 2 bases short and J 0 bases short, with 11 bases between. This CDR3 has 15 residues. The V gene's germline CDR1 is SGHDT and CDR2 YYEEEE. General observations from the study: In type 1 diabetes patients, VDJ junctions had fewer insertions; deletions at these junctions were more frequent. Healthy donors had naive, central memory and Treg TCRB repertoires that appeared less similar than those seen among patients. The question left open here concerned HLA type influencing TCRB rearrangement. There was a moderate but significant shortening of TCRB CDR3s in all four CD4+ subsets of Type 1 diabetes patients.

The sequencing input was naive CD4+ T cells from blood. This sequence originates from a man under 40 with type 1 diabetes. The chain has TRBV5-6 and TRBJ1-1; weak D call: TRBD1 (6 bases). In nucleotides, the CDR3 is TGTGCCAGCAGCTTCAGGGGCTCCATGAACACTGAAGCTTTCTTT. It translates to CASSFRGSMNTEAFF. The full variable domain, completed using reference TRBV5-6 and TRBJ1-1, is DAGVTQSPTHLIKTRGQQVTLRCSPKSGHDTVSWYQQALGQGPQFIFQYYEEEERQRGNFPDRFSGHQFPNYSSELNVNALLLGDSALYLCASSFRGSMNTEAFFGQGTRLTVV.